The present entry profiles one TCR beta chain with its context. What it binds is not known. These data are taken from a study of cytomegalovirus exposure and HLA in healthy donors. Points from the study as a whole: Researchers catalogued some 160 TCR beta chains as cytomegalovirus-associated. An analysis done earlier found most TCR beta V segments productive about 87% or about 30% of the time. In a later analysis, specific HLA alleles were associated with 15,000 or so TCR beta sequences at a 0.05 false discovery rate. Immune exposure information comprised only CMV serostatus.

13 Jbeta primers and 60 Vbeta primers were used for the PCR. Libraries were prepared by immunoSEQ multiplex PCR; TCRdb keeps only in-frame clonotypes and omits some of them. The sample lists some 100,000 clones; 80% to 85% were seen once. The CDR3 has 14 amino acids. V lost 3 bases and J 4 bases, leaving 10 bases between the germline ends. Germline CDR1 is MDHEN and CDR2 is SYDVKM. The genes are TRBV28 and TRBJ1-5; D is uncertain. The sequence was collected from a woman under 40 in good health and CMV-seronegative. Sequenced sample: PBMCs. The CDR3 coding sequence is TGTGCCAGCAGTTTCGGAGCATCGAATCAGCCCCAGCATTTT. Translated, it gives CASSFGASNQPQHF.